Listed here is a single T cell receptor beta chain. Its antigen is as yet unknown. This entry belongs to a study of beta chain features in type 1 diabetes. What was sequenced were expressed TCRB transcripts, since all of the isolated RNA had been reverse transcribed. Measured with immunoSEQ multiplex PCR; TCRdb has only the in-frame clones, and not every one. The sample consists of hundreds of thousands of clones, around 15% of them appearing once. The germline gives CDR1 MDHEN, CDR2 SYDVKM. The CDR3 is 13 residues long. V lost 8 bases, J lost 10 bases, and 18 bases lay in between. Whole-study findings and limits: Resolution of whether HLA type affects TCRB rearrangement was not achieved here. Reduced insertions and increased deletions marked VDJ junctions in type 1 diabetes patients. In every one of the four CD4+ subsets, TCRB CDR3s were moderately but significantly shorter in Type 1 diabetes patients.

The sample taken for sequencing was naive CD4+ T cells from blood. The chain couples TRBV28 to TRBJ2-1; D may be TRBD1 (6 bases). The receptor comes from a man between 18 and 35 years old with type 1 diabetes. CDR3 sequence reads: CASSLQGRREQFF. The CDR3 DNA follows: TGTGCCAGCTCCTTACAGGGAAGACGAGAGCAGTTCTTC.